This section outlines one T cell receptor (beta chain) sequence together with its context. The antigen is undetermined. The data stem from a study of T cells after yellow fever vaccination. About the study: For low cell numbers, libraries were made with SMART-Seq v4 Ultra Low Input.

Study results and limitations: Weaker in magnitude, the secondary response showed a faster peak on day 5 versus 15.

CDR1 is SGHTA, CDR2 FQGNSA, per germline. CDR3 length equals 15 residues. After removal of 2 bases from V and 3 bases from J, the junction contained 6 bases not matched to a gene. A single record per CDR3 protein comes from TCRdb applying MiXCR to the 5' RACE reads. The sample contains fewer than 400,000 distinct CDR3 sequences, 6% to 8% of which appear only once. The sequence came from a man aged 30-40 years who received the YFV17D yellow fever vaccine. The chain is built from TRBV7-2 and TRBJ2-7; 8 nucleotides align to TRBD1. Sequencing used PBMCs, obtained 5 days after the yellow fever booster vaccination. The CDR3 here is CASSLSQGARYEQYF. The DNA of the CDR3 is TGTGCCAGCAGCTTATCCCAGGGGGCGCGCTACGAGCAGTACTTC.